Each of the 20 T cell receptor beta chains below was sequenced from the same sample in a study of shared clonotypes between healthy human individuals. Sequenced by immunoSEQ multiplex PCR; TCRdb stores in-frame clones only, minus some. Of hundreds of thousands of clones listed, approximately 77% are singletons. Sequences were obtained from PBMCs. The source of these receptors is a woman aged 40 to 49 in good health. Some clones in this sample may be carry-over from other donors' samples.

CDR3 amino acids: CASTLQGYNEQFF. The CDR3 DNA reads as TGTGCCAGCACCCTACAGGGTTACAATGAGCAGTTCTTC. The chain is built from TRBV28 and TRBJ2-1; tentative D call: TRBD1 (6 bases). Germline V gene sequence: CDR1 MDHEN, CDR2 SYDVKM. The length of the CDR3 is 13 residues. The ends were cut back, 7 bases at V and 4 bases at J, with 11 bases in the middle.

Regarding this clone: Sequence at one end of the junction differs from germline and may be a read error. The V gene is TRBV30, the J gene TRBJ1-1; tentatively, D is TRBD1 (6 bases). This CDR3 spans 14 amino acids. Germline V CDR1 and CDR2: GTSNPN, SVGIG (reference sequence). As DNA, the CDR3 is TGTGCCTGGAGCGGACAGACGATGAACGCTGAAGCTTTCTTT. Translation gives CAWSGQTMNAEAFF.

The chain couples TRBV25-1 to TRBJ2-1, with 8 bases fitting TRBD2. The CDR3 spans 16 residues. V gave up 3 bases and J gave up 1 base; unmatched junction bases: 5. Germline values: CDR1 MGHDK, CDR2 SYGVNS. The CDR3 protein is CASSDHSGTSYNEQFF. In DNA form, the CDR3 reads TGTGCCAGCAGTGACCATAGCGGGACATCCTACAATGAGCAGTTCTTC.

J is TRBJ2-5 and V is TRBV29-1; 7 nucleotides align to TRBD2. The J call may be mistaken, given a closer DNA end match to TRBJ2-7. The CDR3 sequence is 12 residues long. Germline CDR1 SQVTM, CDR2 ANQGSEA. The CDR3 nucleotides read TGCAGCGCGGGGGGAGAGGCCTACGAGCAGTACTTC. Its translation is CSAGGEAYEQYF.

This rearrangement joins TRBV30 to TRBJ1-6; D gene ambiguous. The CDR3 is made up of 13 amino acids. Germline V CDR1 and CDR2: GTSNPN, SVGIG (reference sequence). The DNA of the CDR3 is TGTGCGGTTGACACAAACCGAAATTCACCCCTCCACTTT. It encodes CAVDTNRNSPLHF.

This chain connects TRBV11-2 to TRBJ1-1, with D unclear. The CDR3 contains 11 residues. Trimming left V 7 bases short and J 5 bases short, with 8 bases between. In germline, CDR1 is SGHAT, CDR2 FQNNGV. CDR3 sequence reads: CASTGRTEAFF. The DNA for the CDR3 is TGTGCCAGCACCGGACGGACTGAAGCTTTCTTT.

This CDR3 is CASSSFSGGNTGELFF. The CDR3 coding sequence is TGTGCCAGCAGCTCCTTTAGCGGGGGGAACACCGGGGAGCTGTTTTTT. The chain employs TRBV7-3 and TRBJ2-2; 9 bases map to TRBD2. CDR3 length: 16 residues. The V gene end was trimmed by 4 bases and the J gene end by 1 base; junction bases not matched to a gene: 4. Germline-derived CDR1 and CDR2 are SGHTA and FQGTGA.

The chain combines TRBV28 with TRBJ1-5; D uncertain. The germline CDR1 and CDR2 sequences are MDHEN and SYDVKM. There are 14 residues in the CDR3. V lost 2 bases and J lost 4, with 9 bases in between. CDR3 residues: CASSLQARNQPQHF. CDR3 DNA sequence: TGTGCCAGCAGTTTACAGGCCCGAAATCAGCCCCAGCATTTT.

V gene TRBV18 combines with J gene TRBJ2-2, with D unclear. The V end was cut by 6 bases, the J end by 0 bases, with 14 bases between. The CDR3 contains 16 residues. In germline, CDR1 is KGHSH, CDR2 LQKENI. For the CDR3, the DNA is TGTGCCAGCTCCATCGAGGCAGGATCGAACACCGGGGAGCTGTTTTTT. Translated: CASSIEAGSNTGELFF.

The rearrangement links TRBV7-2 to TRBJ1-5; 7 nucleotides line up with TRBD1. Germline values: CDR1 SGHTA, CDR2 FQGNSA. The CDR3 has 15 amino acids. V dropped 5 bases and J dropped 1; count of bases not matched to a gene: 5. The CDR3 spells CASSGRDSSNQPQHF. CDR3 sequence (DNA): TGTGCCAGCAGCGGAAGGGACAGCAGCAATCAGCCCCAGCATTTT.

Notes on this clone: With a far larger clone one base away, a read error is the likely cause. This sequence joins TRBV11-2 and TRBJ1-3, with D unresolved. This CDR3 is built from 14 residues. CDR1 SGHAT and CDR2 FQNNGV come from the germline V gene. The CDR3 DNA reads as TGTGCCGGCAGACCTGACGGATCAGGAAACACCATATATTTT. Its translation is CAGRPDGSGNTIYF. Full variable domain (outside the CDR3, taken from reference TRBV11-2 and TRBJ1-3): EAGVAQSPRYKIIEKRQSVAFWCNPISGHATLYWYQQILGQGPKLLIQFQNNGVVDDSQLPKDRFSAERLKGVDSTLKIQPAKLEDSAVYLCAGRPDGSGNTIYFGEGSWLTVV.

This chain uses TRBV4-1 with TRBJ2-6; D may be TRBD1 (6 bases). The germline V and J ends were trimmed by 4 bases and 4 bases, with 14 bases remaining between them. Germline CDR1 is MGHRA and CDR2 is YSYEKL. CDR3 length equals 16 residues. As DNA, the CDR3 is TGCGCCAGCAGCCTGACAGGCGTGGGGGGGGCCAACGTCCTGACTTTC. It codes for CASSLTGVGGANVLTF.

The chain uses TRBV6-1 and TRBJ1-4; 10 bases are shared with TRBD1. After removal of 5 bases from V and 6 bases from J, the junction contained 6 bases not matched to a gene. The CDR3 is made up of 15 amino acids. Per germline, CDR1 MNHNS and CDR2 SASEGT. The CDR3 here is CASSLAGTGDEKLFF. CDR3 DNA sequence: TGTGCCAGCAGTCTGGCCGGGACAGGGGATGAAAAACTGTTTTTT.

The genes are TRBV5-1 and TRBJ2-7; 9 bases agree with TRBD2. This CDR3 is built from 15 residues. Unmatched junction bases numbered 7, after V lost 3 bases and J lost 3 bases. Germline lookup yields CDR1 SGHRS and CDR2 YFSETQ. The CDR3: CASSYGGGAFYEQYF. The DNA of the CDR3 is TGCGCCAGCAGCTATGGCGGGGGGGCCTTCTACGAGCAGTACTTC.

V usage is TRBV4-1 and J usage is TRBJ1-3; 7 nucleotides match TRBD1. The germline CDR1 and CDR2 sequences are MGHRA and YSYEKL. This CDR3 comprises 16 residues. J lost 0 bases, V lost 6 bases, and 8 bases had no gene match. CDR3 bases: TGCGCCAGCAGGCCTACCTGGGACAGCTCTGGAAACACCATATATTTT. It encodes CASRPTWDSSGNTIYF.

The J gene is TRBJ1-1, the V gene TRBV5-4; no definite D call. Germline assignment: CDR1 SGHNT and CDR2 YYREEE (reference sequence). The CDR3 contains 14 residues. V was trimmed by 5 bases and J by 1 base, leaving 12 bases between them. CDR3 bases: TGTGCCAGCAGTCCCGTGAGCACGAACACTGAAGCTTTCTTT. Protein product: CASSPVSTNTEAFF.

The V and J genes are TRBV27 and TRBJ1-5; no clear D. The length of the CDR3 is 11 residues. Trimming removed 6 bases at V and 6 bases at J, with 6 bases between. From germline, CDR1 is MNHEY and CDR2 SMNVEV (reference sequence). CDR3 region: CASSQIQPQHF. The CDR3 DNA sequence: TGTGCCAGCAGCCAGATTCAGCCCCAGCATTTT.

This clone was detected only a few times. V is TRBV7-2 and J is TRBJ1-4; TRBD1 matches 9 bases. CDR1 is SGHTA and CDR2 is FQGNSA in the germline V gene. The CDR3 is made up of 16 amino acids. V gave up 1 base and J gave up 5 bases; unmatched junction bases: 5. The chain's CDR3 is CASSLGGTGSNEKLFF. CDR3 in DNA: TGTGCCAGCAGCTTAGGGGGGACAGGGAGCAATGAAAAACTGTTTTTT.

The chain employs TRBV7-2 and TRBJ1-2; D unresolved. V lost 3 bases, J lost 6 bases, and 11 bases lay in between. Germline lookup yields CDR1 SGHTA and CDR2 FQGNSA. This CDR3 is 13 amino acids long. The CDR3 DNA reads TGTGCCAGCAGCTTTAGCACACAGAATGGCTACACCTTC. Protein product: CASSFSTQNGYTF.

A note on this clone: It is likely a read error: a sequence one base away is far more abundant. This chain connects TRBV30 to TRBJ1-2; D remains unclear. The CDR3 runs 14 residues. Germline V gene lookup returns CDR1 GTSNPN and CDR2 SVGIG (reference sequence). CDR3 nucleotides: TGTGCCTGGAGTGTCGGGCCTTCCTTCTATGGCCACACCTTC. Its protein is CAWSVGPSFYGHTF. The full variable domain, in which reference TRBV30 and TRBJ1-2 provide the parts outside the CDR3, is SQTIHQWPATLVQPVGSPLSLECTVEGTSNPNLYWYRQAAGRGLQLLFYSVGIGQISSEVPQNLSASRPQDRQFILSSKKLLLSDSGFYLCAWSVGPSFYGHTFGSGTRLTVV.